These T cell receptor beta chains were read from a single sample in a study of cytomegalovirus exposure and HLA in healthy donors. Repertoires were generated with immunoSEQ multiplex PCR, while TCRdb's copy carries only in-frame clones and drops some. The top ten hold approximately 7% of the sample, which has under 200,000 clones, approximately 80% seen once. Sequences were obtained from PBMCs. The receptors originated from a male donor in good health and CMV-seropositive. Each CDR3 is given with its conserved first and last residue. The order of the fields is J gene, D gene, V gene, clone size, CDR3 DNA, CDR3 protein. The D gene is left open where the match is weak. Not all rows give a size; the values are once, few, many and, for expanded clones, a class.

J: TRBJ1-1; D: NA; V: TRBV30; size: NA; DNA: TGTGCCTGGCGTGGCGCATTGGGCGTAGCTTTCTTT; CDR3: CAWRGALGVAFF
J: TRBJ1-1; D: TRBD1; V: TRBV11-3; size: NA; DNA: TGTGCCAGCAGCTCACACAGGGGGTCGAACACTGAAGCTTTCTTT; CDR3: CASSSHRGSNTEAFF
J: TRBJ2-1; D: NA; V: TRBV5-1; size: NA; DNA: TGCGCCAGCAGCTTGGAGGACATCAATGAGCAGTTCTTC; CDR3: CASSLEDINEQFF
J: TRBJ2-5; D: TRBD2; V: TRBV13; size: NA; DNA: TGTGCCAGCAGCTTTTTAGCGGGGGCCCAAGAGACCCAGTACTTC; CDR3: CASSFLAGAQETQYF
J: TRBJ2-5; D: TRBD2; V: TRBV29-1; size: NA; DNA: TGCAGCGCCTTAGCGGGGGAAGGGGAGACCCAGTACTTC; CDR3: CSALAGEGETQYF
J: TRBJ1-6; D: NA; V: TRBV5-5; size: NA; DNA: TGTGCCAGCAGCTTGGGTGCCAGGTGGTGGGATTCACCCCTCCACTTT; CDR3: CASSLGARWWDSPLHF
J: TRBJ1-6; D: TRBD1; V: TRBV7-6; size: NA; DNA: TGTGCCAGCAGGACAGGGGCCTATAATTCACCCCTCCACTTT; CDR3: CASRTGAYNSPLHF
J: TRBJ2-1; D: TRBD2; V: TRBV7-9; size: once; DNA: TGTGCCAGCAGCTTAGTGGAGCGGGGGGCCTACAATGAGCAGTTCTTC; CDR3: CASSLVERGAYNEQFF
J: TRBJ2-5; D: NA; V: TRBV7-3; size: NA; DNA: TGTGCCAGCAGCTTAACAGGGACTCGGGGGGAGACCCAGTACTTC; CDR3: CASSLTGTRGETQYF
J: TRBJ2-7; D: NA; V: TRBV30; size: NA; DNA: TGTGCCTGGAGCGACAGACACGAGCAGTACTTC; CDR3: CAWSDRHEQYF
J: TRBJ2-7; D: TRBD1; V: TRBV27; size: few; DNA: TGTGCCAGCAGTTTATTCGGGACAGGGGGCACCGAGCAGTACTTC; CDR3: CASSLFGTGGTEQYF
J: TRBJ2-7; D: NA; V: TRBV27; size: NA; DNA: TGTGCCAGCAGTCCCTCACCGACTGGCTACGAGCAGTACTTC; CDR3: CASSPSPTGYEQYF
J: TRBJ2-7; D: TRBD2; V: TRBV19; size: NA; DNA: TGTGCCAGTAGTATAGCACGGGGGGTAGCCTACGAGCAGTACTTC; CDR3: CASSIARGVAYEQYF
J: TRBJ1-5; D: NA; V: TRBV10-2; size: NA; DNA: TGCGCCAGCAGTGATTGGGCTCAGCCCCAGCATTTT; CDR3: CASSDWAQPQHF
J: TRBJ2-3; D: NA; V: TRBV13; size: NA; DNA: TGTGCCAGCAGCTCCGGCAAGGGGAACACAGATACGCAGTATTTT; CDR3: CASSSGKGNTDTQYF
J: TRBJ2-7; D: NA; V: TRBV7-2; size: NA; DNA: TGTGCCAGCGGTGACTTGGCGGGGGCCTCCCAGTACTTC; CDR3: CASGDLAGASQYF
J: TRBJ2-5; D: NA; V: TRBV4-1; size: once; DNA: TGCGCCAGCAGCCGTGAGGGGGGGGTACAAGAGACCCAGTACTTC; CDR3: CASSREGGVQETQYF
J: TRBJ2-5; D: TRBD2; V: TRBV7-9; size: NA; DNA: TGTGCCAGCAGCGACGCTGGACTAGCGGGGAACCAAGAGACCCAGTACTTC; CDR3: CASSDAGLAGNQETQYF
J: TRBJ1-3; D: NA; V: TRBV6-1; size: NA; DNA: TGTGCCAGCATACAGAGCTCTGGAAACACCATATATTTT; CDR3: CASIQSSGNTIYF
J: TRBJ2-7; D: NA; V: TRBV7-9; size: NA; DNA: TGTGCCAGCAGCTCCACAGGCCCCTACGAGCAGTACTTC; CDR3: CASSSTGPYEQYF
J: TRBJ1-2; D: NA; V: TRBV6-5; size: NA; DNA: TGTGCCAGCAGTTACTCGACCCAGGGTTTATGTGGCTACACCTTC; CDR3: CASSYSTQGLCGYTF
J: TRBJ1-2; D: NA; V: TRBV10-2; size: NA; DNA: TGCGCCAGCAGTGAGCTGGGGGACGGAGACAGGTTCATGCGTGGCTACACCTTC; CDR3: CASSELGDGDRFMRGYTF
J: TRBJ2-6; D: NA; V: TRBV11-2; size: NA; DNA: TGTGCCAGCAGCTTACTCGGGTCCGGGGCCAACGTCCTGACTTTC; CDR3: CASSLLGSGANVLTF
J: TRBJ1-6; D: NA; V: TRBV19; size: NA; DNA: TGTGCCAGTAGTTTCGAGGGATCACCCCTCCACTTT; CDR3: CASSFEGSPLHF
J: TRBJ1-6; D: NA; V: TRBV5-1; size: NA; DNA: TGCGCCAGCAGCTTGGCGGGGGGAAGCTCCTATAATTCACCCCTCCACTTT; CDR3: CASSLAGGSSYNSPLHF
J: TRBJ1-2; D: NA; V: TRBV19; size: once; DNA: TGTGCCAGTAGCCCTGGACTGGGGGGATATGGCTACACCTTC; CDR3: CASSPGLGGYGYTF
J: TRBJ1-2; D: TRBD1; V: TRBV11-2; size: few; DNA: TGTGCCAGCAGCCTAGAGGGGGCCTATGGCTACACCTTC; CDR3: CASSLEGAYGYTF
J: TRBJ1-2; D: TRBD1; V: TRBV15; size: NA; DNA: TGTGCCACCAGCAGGGACAGGGGTCTCGGCTACACCTTC; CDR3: CATSRDRGLGYTF
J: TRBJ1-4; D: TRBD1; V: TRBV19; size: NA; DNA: TGTGCCAGTAATGGGCCGACAGGGAATGAAAAACTGTTTTTT; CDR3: CASNGPTGNEKLFF
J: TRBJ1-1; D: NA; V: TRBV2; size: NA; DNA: TGTGCCAGCAGTCCATTCTGGACAGACTTAAACACTGAAGCTTTCTTT; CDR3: CASSPFWTDLNTEAFF
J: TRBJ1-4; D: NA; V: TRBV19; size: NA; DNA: TGTGCCACCAGGACAAAGGGTGGTGAAAAACTGTTTTTT; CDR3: CATRTKGGEKLFF
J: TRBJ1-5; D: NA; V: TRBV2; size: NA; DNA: TGTGCCAGCAGTGATAAAGCGAGGAGCAATCAGCCCCAGCATTTT; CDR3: CASSDKARSNQPQHF
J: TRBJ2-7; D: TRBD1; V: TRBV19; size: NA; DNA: TGTGCCAGTAGTACTCCGGGACAGGGGATGTACGAGCAGTACTTC; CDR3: CASSTPGQGMYEQYF
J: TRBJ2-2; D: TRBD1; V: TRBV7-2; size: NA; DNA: TGTGCCAGCAGCTTACATCCTGGACAGGGCGGGGAGCTGTTTTTT; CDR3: CASSLHPGQGGELFF
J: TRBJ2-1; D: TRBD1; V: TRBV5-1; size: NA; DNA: TGCGCCAGCAGCCCGGGACAGGGCCTTTACAATGAGCAGTTCTTC; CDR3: CASSPGQGLYNEQFF
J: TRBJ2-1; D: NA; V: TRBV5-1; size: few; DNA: TGCGCCAGCAGCTTGGTGGGCTATGAGCAGTTCTTC; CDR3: CASSLVGYEQFF
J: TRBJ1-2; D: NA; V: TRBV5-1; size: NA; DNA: TGCGCCAGCAGCTTGAGCGGACAGAACTATGGCTACACCTTC; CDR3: CASSLSGQNYGYTF
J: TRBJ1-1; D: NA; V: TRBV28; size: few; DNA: TGTGCCAGCACCGGAAGACAGACTGAAGCTTTCTTT; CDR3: CASTGRQTEAFF
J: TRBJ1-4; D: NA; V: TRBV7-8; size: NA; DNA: TGTGCCAGCAGCTTGGGTAGGACAGTTAATGAAAAACTGTTTTTT; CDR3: CASSLGRTVNEKLFF
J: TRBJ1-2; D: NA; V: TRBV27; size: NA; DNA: TGTGCCAGCAGTCTCCTGGGGAAGGGCGGGGGGGCTAACTATGGCTACACCTTC; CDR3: CASSLLGKGGGANYGYTF
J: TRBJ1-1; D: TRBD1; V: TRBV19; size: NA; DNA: TGTGCCAGTAGTAGACAGGGGGGAGTGAGTGAAGCTTTCTTT; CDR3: CASSRQGGVSEAFF
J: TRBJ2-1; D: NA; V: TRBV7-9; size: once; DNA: TGTGCCAGCAGTCCCCCGGGGGTCCAGGGCAATGAGCAGTTCTTC; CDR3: CASSPPGVQGNEQFF